This T cell receptor beta chain was captured by sequencing in a study of early stage breast cancer tumors. Across the study: About 80% of the 16 invasive tumors were ER+, PR+ and HER2-. Whole-study findings and limits: Chain pairing and CD4, CD8 or FOXP3 expression were not captured.

Each sample had two DNA replicates, 0.5 to 0.65 ug blood or roughly 1.6 ug tissue. The repertoire was sequenced with immunoSEQ multiplex PCR; TCRdb's copy has only in-frame clones and lacks some. This sample yields tens of thousands of clones, of which about 83% are seen a single time; about 3.7% belongs to the top ten. The V gene's germline CDR1 is MNHEY and CDR2 SVGAGI. The V end lost 7 bases, the J end lost 11 bases, and 11 bases lay between the germline ends. This CDR3 is built from 11 residues. Points on this clone: Its target is unknown.

The genes are TRBV6-5 and TRBJ1-4; D is unresolved. The clonotype was recovered from a person younger than 45 with breast cancer. The specimen was blood. DNA for the CDR3: TGTGCCAGCATCTGGGATAGGAAACTGTTTTTT. Its translation: CASIWDRKLFF.